This T cell receptor (beta chain) is from a study of long-term antiretroviral therapy in people with HIV. The wider study: Initial samples were collected about a decade before the 2015 immediate-ART recommendation.

For this clone: Its antigen is not known.

This was the immunoSEQ v3.0 assay at survey level. Libraries were prepared by immunoSEQ multiplex PCR; TCRdb keeps only in-frame clonotypes and omits some of them. This sample has about 28,000 clones, with 86% found just once. The CDR3 has 9 amino acids. V lost 6 bases and J 10 bases, leaving 7 bases between the germline ends. Germline lookup yields CDR1 DFQATT and CDR2 SNEGSKA (reference sequence). Overall study results and limits: Clonal populations expanded prior to ART predominated within the repertoire at all time points. Diversity measured after ART increased yet remained under transplant donor controls. Narrower CDR3 length ranges marked HIV repertoires relative to controls.

This receptor was taken from a woman aged 25 to 39 with HIV. Sample: unsorted PBMCs, taken 0.8 years after starting antiretroviral therapy. V usage is TRBV20-1 and J usage is TRBJ1-5, with D hard to call. CDR3 bases: TGCAGTGCCGGATATCCCCAGCATTTT. It encodes CSAGYPQHF.